This T cell receptor (beta chain) came from a study of vaccination effects on CD4 cells after COVID-19. ViraFEST assay sequencing came after antigen-specific CD4+ T cells were expanded with viral peptide pools. CD4+ T cells were isolated after 10 days of culture. Vaccine administered to participants consisted of two doses of either BNT162b2 or mRNA-1273. For this clone: Its specificity is not known.

The method was immunoSEQ multiplex PCR; TCRdb's version includes in-frame clones alone and lacks a portion of them. The table has 25,000 to 30,000 clones, about 73% seen once; the top ten hold 10%. Sample: CD4+ T cells from PBMCs cultured with HCoV-NL63 spike peptides, taken after COVID-19 vaccination. The sequence came from a human donor who received a COVID-19 vaccine.

This CDR3 is CAIRPGDVYEQYF. The DNA of the CDR3 is TGTGCCATCAGGCCGGGAGACGTCTACGAGCAGTACTTC. The J gene is TRBJ2-7, the V gene TRBV10-3; D is perhaps TRBD2 (6 bases). The V end lost 6 bases, the J end lost 3 bases, and 12 bases lay between the germline ends. CDR1 is ENHRY and CDR2 is SYGVKD in the germline V gene. CDR3 length: 13 residues.